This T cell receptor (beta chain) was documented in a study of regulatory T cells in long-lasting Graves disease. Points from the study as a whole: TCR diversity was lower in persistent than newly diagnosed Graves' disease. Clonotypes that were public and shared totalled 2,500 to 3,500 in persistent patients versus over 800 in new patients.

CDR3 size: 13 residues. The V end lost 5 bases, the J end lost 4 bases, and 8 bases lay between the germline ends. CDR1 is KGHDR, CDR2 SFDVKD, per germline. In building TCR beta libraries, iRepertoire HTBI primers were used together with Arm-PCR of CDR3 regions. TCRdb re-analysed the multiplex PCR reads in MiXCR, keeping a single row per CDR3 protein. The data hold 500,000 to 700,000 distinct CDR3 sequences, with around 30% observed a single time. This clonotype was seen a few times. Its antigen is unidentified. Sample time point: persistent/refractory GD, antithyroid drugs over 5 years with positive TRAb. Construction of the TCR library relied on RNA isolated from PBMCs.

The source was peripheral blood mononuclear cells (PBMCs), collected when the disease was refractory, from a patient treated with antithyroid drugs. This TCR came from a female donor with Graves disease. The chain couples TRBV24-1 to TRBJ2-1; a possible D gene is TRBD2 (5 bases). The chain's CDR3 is CATSATSYNEQFF. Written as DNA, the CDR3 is TGTGCCACCAGTGCAACTAGTTACAATGAGCAGTTCTTC.